What follows is one TCR beta chain and its context. Per the original data handling: From reference gene primer amplification, estimates of nucleated cell counts were derived. TCRdb's copy holds only in-frame clones and misses some; the assay was immunoSEQ multiplex PCR. V and J calls and clone size come straight from that table; D and trimming were deduced from the DNA. The profile covers 350,000 to 450,000 clones, with around 90% appearing a single time and 3% taken by the ten largest. The sample originates from a study of blood T cell repertoires in COVID-19. Study as a whole: The United States, Italy and Spain were the sources of the acute and convalescent COVID-19 samples. T cells, B-cell-depleted T cells, or PBMCs supplied cDNA or gDNA.

Germline CDR1 and CDR2: KGHSH and LQKENI. The CDR3 is 15 residues long. The V gene end was trimmed by 6 bases and the J gene end by 4 bases; junction bases not matched to a gene: 11. This TCR derives from a human donor in a cohort sampled during active COVID-19. The chain recombines TRBV18 with TRBJ1-2; 7 positions agree with TRBD1. The specimen was peripheral blood. For the CDR3, the DNA is TGTGCCAGCTCCCAAACTTCGGGACAGACCTATGGCTACACCTTC. Translated, it gives CASSQTSGQTYGYTF.